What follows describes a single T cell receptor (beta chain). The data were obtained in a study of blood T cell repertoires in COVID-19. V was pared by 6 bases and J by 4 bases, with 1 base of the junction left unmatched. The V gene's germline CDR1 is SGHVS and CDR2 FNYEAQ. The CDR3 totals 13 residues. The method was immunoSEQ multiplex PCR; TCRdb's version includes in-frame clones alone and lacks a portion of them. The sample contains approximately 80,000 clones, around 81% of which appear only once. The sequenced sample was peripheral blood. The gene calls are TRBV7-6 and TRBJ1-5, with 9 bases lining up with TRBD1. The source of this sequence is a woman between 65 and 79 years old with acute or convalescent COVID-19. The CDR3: CASRQGANQPQHF. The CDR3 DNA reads TGTGCCAGCAGACAGGGGGCGAATCAGCCCCAGCATTTT.